Below are 10 T cell receptor beta chains sequenced from a single sample in a study of T cell responses to AZD1222 COVID-19 vaccine. Assay: immunoSEQ multiplex PCR; the TCRdb copy retains only in-frame clones and omits some. Seen here are around 190,000 clones, more than 85% observed once, and the top ten hold approximately 1.8%. The sequences come from peripheral blood, collected 28 days after the second AZD1222 dose. These TCRs come from an adult who received the AZD1222 COVID-19 vaccine.

This clone is a singleton in its sample. The chain combines TRBV7-2 with TRBJ2-4; D ambiguous. Trimming shortened V by 0 bases and J by 0 bases, and 9 bases separated the two germline ends. The CDR3 consists of 16 residues. The germline V gene has CDR1 SGHTA and CDR2 FQGNSA. CDR3 in DNA: TGTGCCAGCAGCTTAGCTAATCCTTTAGCCAAAAACATTCAGTACTTC. It yields the protein CASSLANPLAKNIQYF.

The CDR3 coding sequence is TGCAGCGTTGGGACAGACCATAGCAATCAGCCCCAGCATTTT. Amino acid sequence: CSVGTDHSNQPQHF. V is TRBV29-1 and J is TRBJ1-5; D possibly corresponds to TRBD1 (6 bases). Germline CDR1 is SQVTM and CDR2 is ANQGSEA. V was trimmed by 4 bases and J by 0 bases, leaving 10 bases between them. The CDR3 is made up of 14 amino acids.

The chain couples TRBV6-2 or TRBV6-3 to TRBJ2-5; the match to TRBD1 covers 9 bases. The trim removed 6 bases at V and 2 bases at J, leaving 13 bases unmatched. Germline-derived CDR1 and CDR2 are MNHEY and SVGEGT. CDR3 size: 17 residues. CDR3 protein: CASSRYRDRAPQETQYF. Here the CDR3 DNA reads TGTGCCAGCAGCCGATACCGGGACAGGGCCCCTCAAGAGACCCAGTACTTC.

The rearrangement links TRBV30 to TRBJ1-1; D perhaps matches TRBD1 (5 bases). This CDR3 has 17 residues. The germline gives CDR1 GTSNPN, CDR2 SVGIG (reference sequence). Trimming removed 4 bases from V and 5 bases from J, with 26 bases in between. CDR3 protein: CAWTKSRVTTAGTEAFF. As DNA, the CDR3 is TGTGCCTGGACCAAGTCCAGGGTCACGACGGCCGGAACTGAAGCTTTCTTT.

The rearrangement uses TRBV7-6 and TRBJ1-5; D is perhaps TRBD1 (6 bases). Deletions cut 2 bases from V and 5 bases from J, with 10 bases between. CDR3 length equals 14 residues. Germline V CDR1 and CDR2: SGHVS, FNYEAQ. In DNA, the CDR3 is TGTGCCAGCAGCTTAAGGGGGGGAGATCAGCCCCAGCATTTT. Protein: CASSLRGGDQPQHF.

The V call is TRBV13, the J call TRBJ2-1, with 9 positions matching TRBD2. The CDR3 sequence is 14 residues long. CDR1 PRHDT and CDR2 FYEKMQ come from the germline V gene (reference sequence). V gave up 3 bases and J gave up 10 bases; unmatched junction bases: 7. The CDR3 bases are TGTGCCAGCAGCTTCCGTAGCGGGGGTACGGAGCAGTTCTTC. This sequence encodes CASSFRSGGTEQFF.

The chain recombines TRBV12-3 or TRBV12-4 with TRBJ2-1; D is undetermined. V was cut by 6 bases and J by 7 bases, with 13 bases left in between. The CDR3 has 13 residues. DNA for the CDR3: TGTGCCAGCAGCCCCGGGTGGCAAAATGAGCAGTTCTTC. The encoded protein is CASSPGWQNEQFF.

The table lists this clone with a count of one. The gene calls are TRBV11-2 and TRBJ1-2; D call uncertain. CDR3 length: 14 residues. V was trimmed by 1 base and J by 5 bases, leaving 11 bases between them. Germline V gives CDR1 SGHAT, CDR2 FQNNGV. CDR3 sequence: CASSLGSAVYGYTF. CDR3 in DNA: TGTGCCAGCAGCTTAGGGTCGGCTGTTTATGGCTACACCTTC.

This clone was observed once. The chain combines TRBV2 with TRBJ2-1; the D gene could be TRBD1 or TRBD2 (5 bases each). With 1 base removed from V and 3 bases from J, the gap between germline ends came to 16 bases. CDR3 length equals 17 residues. CDR1 is SNHLY and CDR2 is FYNNEI in the germline V gene. CDR3 loop: CASSEGSTGRGYNEQFF. The CDR3 nucleotides read TGTGCCAGCAGTGAAGGTTCAACGGGAAGGGGCTACAATGAGCAGTTCTTC.

The gene calls are TRBV10-1 and TRBJ2-1; perhaps TRBD2 as D (5 bases). The ends were cut back, 3 bases at V and 9 bases at J, with 6 bases in the middle. This CDR3 is 11 amino acids long. The germline gives CDR1 WNHNN, CDR2 SYGVQD (reference sequence). The CDR3 DNA follows: TGCGCCAGCAGTGACGGGGTTGAGCAGTTCTTC. Translation: CASSDGVEQFF.